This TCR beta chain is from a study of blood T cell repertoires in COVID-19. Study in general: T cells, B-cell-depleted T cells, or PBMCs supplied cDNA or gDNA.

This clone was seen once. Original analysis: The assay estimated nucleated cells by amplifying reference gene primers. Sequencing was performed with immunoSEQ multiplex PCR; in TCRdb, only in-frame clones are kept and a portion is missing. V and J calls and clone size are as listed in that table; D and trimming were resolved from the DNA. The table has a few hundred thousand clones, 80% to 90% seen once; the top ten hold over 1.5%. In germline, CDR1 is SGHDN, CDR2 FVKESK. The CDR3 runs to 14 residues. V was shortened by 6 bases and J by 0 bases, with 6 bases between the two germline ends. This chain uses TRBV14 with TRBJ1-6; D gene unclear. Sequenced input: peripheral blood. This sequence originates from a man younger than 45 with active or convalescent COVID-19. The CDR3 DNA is TGTGCCAGCAGTTTTAGCTCCTATAATTCACCCCTCCACTTT. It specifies CASSFSSYNSPLHF.